This TCR beta chain was recorded in a study of blood T cell repertoires in COVID-19. Whole-study context: Samples representing acute and convalescent COVID-19 were sourced from the United States, Italy and Spain.

Original handling: Scientists estimated how many nucleated cells there were by amplifying reference gene primers. Sequenced by immunoSEQ multiplex PCR; TCRdb stores in-frame clones only, minus some. V and J calls and clone size are as listed in that table; D and trimming were resolved from the DNA. The sample carries about 300,000 clones, 88% recorded once. The germline V gene has CDR1 LGHDT and CDR2 YNNKEL (reference sequence). This CDR3 has 12 amino acids. Deletions cut 1 base from V and 7 bases from J, with 7 bases between. In the case of this clone: This CDR3 is also generated by other DNA sequences in the sample.

The sample consisted of peripheral blood. The source of this sequence is a woman aged 30 to 39 who had recovered from COVID-19. The V call is TRBV3-1 (or the pseudogene TRBV3-2), the J call TRBJ1-1; TRBD1 might be the D (5 bases). CDR3: CASSQVQGEAFF. The CDR3 nucleotides are TGTGCCAGCAGCCAAGTTCAGGGTGAAGCTTTCTTT.